The rows below give T cell receptor beta chains drawn from one sample of a study of blood T cell repertoires in COVID-19. The assay was immunoSEQ multiplex PCR, and TCRdb's table has in-frame clones only and misses some. The table lists approximately 14,000 clones, 65% to 85% of them singletons, with over 25% in the top ten. The sequencing sample was made of peripheral blood. These receptors all come from a human donor in a cohort sampled during active COVID-19. CDR3s include the opening cysteine and the closing phenylalanine or tryptophan. Each record gives: CDR3 length, D gene, J gene, clone size, V gene, CDR3 protein, CDR3 DNA. D genes are given only for firm matches. Clone sizes are given selectively: once, few, many, or a class where the clone is expanded.

length: 13
D: TRBD2
J: TRBJ2-5
size: -
V: TRBV12-5
CDR3: CASGTGLAETQYF
DNA: TGTGCTAGTGGTACGGGACTAGCGGAGACCCAGTACTTC

length: 14
D: -
J: TRBJ2-7
size: -
V: TRBV27
CDR3: CASSPFLEAYEQYF
DNA: TGTGCCAGCAGTCCCTTTTTGGAGGCGTACGAGCAGTACTTC

length: 14
D: TRBD1
J: TRBJ2-7
size: -
V: TRBV6-2/TRBV6-3
CDR3: CASSYPGQGYEQYF
DNA: TGTGCCAGCAGTTACCCGGGACAGGGCTACGAGCAGTACTTC

length: 14
D: TRBD1
J: TRBJ2-1
size: -
V: TRBV18
CDR3: CASSPARGRMEQFF
DNA: TGTGCCAGCTCACCAGCCAGGGGGCGCATGGAGCAGTTCTTC

length: 15
D: TRBD2
J: TRBJ2-1
size: -
V: TRBV28
CDR3: CASSLTSGSYNEQFF
DNA: TGTGCCAGCAGTTTAACTAGCGGCTCCTACAATGAGCAGTTCTTC

length: 14
D: TRBD2
J: TRBJ2-1
size: few
V: TRBV6-4
CDR3: CASSEGRERGEQFF
DNA: TGTGCCAGCAGTGAAGGGAGGGAGAGAGGTGAGCAGTTCTTC

length: 14
D: -
J: TRBJ2-2
size: -
V: TRBV7-9
CDR3: CASSLDSSSGELFF
DNA: TGTGCCAGCAGCTTGGACAGTAGCTCCGGGGAGCTGTTTTTT

length: 13
D: TRBD1
J: TRBJ2-7
size: few
V: TRBV7-7
CDR3: CASSLGTGDEQYF
DNA: TGTGCCAGCAGCCTCGGGACAGGGGACGAGCAGTACTTC

length: 14
D: TRBD2
J: TRBJ2-1
size: -
V: TRBV11-3
CDR3: CASSLDGGSDEQFF
DNA: TGTGCCAGCAGCTTAGACGGCGGGAGCGATGAGCAGTTCTTC

length: 15
D: TRBD2
J: TRBJ2-5
size: -
V: TRBV5-1
CDR3: CASSSLAGEFETQYF
DNA: TGCGCCAGCAGCTCCTTAGCGGGAGAGTTTGAGACCCAGTACTTC

length: 16
D: TRBD2
J: TRBJ2-1
size: -
V: TRBV9
CDR3: CASSVDSREGYNEQFF
DNA: TGTGCCAGCAGCGTAGATTCGCGGGAGGGATACAATGAGCAGTTCTTC

length: 13
D: -
J: TRBJ1-5
size: -
V: TRBV2
CDR3: CASSVGGDQPQHF
DNA: TGTGCCAGCAGTGTGGGAGGCGATCAGCCCCAGCATTTT

length: 15
D: -
J: TRBJ1-1
size: -
V: TRBV18
CDR3: CASSPPAGGNTEAFF
DNA: TGTGCCAGCTCACCACCCGCAGGAGGGAACACTGAAGCTTTCTTT

length: 16
D: -
J: TRBJ2-2
size: -
V: TRBV7-3
CDR3: CASSVSGHPSAGELFF
DNA: TGTGCCAGCAGCGTCTCGGGACACCCTTCGGCCGGGGAGCTGTTTTTT

length: 14
D: -
J: TRBJ2-7
size: -
V: TRBV28
CDR3: CASSFSGQSYEQYF
DNA: TGTGCCAGCAGCTTTTCGGGACAAAGCTACGAGCAGTACTTC

length: 20
D: TRBD2
J: TRBJ2-1
size: medium-sized
V: TRBV14
CDR3: CASSFHESGLADKSYNEQFF
DNA: TGTGCCAGCAGCTTTCATGAGTCGGGACTAGCGGATAAGTCCTACAATGAGCAGTTCTTC

length: 14
D: TRBD1
J: TRBJ1-6
size: -
V: TRBV19
CDR3: CASNLGQANSPLHF
DNA: TGTGCCAGTAATTTGGGACAGGCGAATTCACCCCTCCACTTT

length: 17
D: TRBD2
J: TRBJ2-1
size: -
V: TRBV19
CDR3: CASSIAQGTSGRNEQFF
DNA: TGTGCCAGTAGTATAGCCCAAGGGACTAGCGGAAGAAATGAGCAGTTCTTC

length: 17
D: -
J: TRBJ2-2
size: -
V: TRBV29-1
CDR3: CSVPSIPGLSAGGELFF
DNA: TGCAGCGTTCCAAGCATCCCGGGACTCTCGGCGGGTGGGGAGCTGTTTTTT

length: 16
D: -
J: TRBJ2-7
size: -
V: TRBV28
CDR3: CASSLNGPDPGVEQYF
DNA: TGTGCCAGCAGTTTAAATGGGCCAGACCCGGGGGTCGAGCAGTACTTC

length: 13
D: -
J: TRBJ1-5
size: -
V: TRBV29-1
CDR3: CSVSNRINQPQHF
DNA: TGCAGCGTTTCGAACAGGATCAATCAGCCCCAGCATTTT

length: 13
D: -
J: TRBJ2-2
size: -
V: TRBV28
CDR3: CASSLASAGELFF
DNA: TGTGCCAGCAGTCTAGCGAGCGCCGGGGAGCTGTTTTTT

length: 12
D: -
J: TRBJ2-5
size: -
V: TRBV6-5
CDR3: CAKTDRQETQYF
DNA: TGTGCCAAGACGGACAGACAAGAGACCCAGTACTTC

length: 12
D: -
J: TRBJ1-3
size: -
V: TRBV29-1
CDR3: CSVELSSNTIYF
DNA: TGCAGCGTTGAGTTATCGAGCAACACCATATATTTT